A selection of T cell receptor beta chains follows, all from one sample in a study of CD8 T cells in ankylosing spondylitis. In TCRdb, the 5' RACE reads were re-called with MiXCR into one record per CDR3 protein. There are about 250,000 distinct CDR3 sequences in the sample; about 20% occur only once, and around 30% lies in the top ten. What was sequenced was blood, either unsorted or a sorted T cell fraction (not recorded which). The receptors come from a male donor with ankylosing spondylitis or in good health (not recorded which). The CDR3 runs from the conserved cysteine through the conserved F or W. The D gene is left open where the match is weak. The size field is filled for only some rows; it gives once, few, many or a size class.

V gene	D gene	J gene	clone size	CDR3 DNA	CDR3 protein
TRBV29-1	TRBD1	TRBJ2-1	-	TGCAGCGTTGCCCGATCGACAGGGGATGAGCAGTTCTTC	CSVARSTGDEQFF
TRBV7-9	-	TRBJ2-2	-	TGTGCCAGCAGCTTAGCGTCCGGCCTCACCGGGGAGCTGTTTTTT	CASSLASGLTGELFF
TRBV10-3	TRBD2	TRBJ2-7	-	TGTGCCATCAGTGAGGAAGAAGCGGGGAGGTACGAGCAGTACTTC	CAISEEEAGRYEQYF
TRBV29-1	-	TRBJ2-7	many	TGCAGCGCTGAGGACAGCCCATGGTCCGAGCAGTACTTC	CSAEDSPWSEQYF
TRBV11-2	TRBD1	TRBJ2-2	-	TGTGCCAGCAGCTCCCAGGGGGCTGCCGGGGAGCTGTTTTTT	CASSSQGAAGELFF
TRBV18	TRBD2	TRBJ2-1	few	TGTGCCAGCTCACCAGAAGGACTAGCGGGAGGGAACCCACGGTTC	CASSPEGLAGGNPRF
TRBV10-3	-	TRBJ2-7	few	TGTGCCATCAGTGAAACCGAGAGGGCCTACTACGAGCAGTACTTC	CAISETERAYYEQYF
TRBV19	-	TRBJ2-2	-	TGTGCCAGTATGGGACCGGGCGGGGAGCTGTTTTTT	CASMGPGGELFF
TRBV7-6	-	TRBJ2-7	-	TGTGCCAGCAGCTTATTATCGGACAACACCTACGAGCAGTACTTC	CASSLLSDNTYEQYF
TRBV7-9	-	TRBJ1-1	-	TGTGCCAGCAGCGTAACCGGGACAGAAGCTTTCTTT	CASSVTGTEAFF
TRBV10-3	-	TRBJ2-7	-	TGTGCCATCAGTGAGGACTACTACGAGCAGTACTTC	CAISEDYYEQYF
TRBV5-1	-	TRBJ2-7	-	TGCGCCAGCAGCTTTGACGGCACCTACGAGCAGTACTTC	CASSFDGTYEQYF
TRBV5-1	TRBD1	TRBJ2-1	few	TGCGCCAGCAGCAAAACCCGGACAGGGGGGGTAGATGAGCAGTTCTTC	CASSKTRTGGVDEQFF
TRBV14	-	TRBJ2-1	-	TGTGCCAGCAGCCAAGATCGAGTAGGGGCCTACAATGAGCAGTTCTTC	CASSQDRVGAYNEQFF
TRBV4-1	-	TRBJ2-1	-	TGCGCCAGCAGCCATCCCGGGGCTGAGCAGTTCTTC	CASSHPGAEQFF
TRBV20-1	TRBD2	TRBJ2-1	-	TGCAGTGCTCGGACTAGCGGGTTCTCCTACAATGAGCAGTTCTTC	CSARTSGFSYNEQFF
TRBV14	-	TRBJ2-3	few	TGTGCCAGCAGCCAAGGGGTCAGGTTCTTTGCAGATACGCAGTATTTT	CASSQGVRFFADTQYF
TRBV6-2/TRBV6-3	TRBD1	TRBJ1-4	-	TGTGCCAGCAGTCCCCGGGACAGGGGGCGCAGTGAAAAACTGTTTTTT	CASSPRDRGRSEKLFF
TRBV5-1	TRBD1	TRBJ1-4	few	TGCGCCAGCAGCGGGGACAGGGATGAAAAACTGTTTTTT	CASSGDRDEKLFF
TRBV6-5	-	TRBJ2-2	many	TGTGCCAGCAGTTATGGGGAGGGGGTTACCGGGGAGCTGTTTTTT	CASSYGEGVTGELFF
TRBV7-9	TRBD2	TRBJ2-7	-	TGTGCCAGCAGCTCACTAGCGGGAGGTTACGAGCAGTACTTC	CASSSLAGGYEQYF
TRBV4-1	-	TRBJ2-3	-	TGCGCCAGCAGCCAAGGGGCTCCTTCGGCAGATACGCAGTATTTT	CASSQGAPSADTQYF
TRBV20-1	-	TRBJ2-7	-	TGCAGTGCTAGAGATATCACAGGGAACTTTTACGAGCAGTACTTC	CSARDITGNFYEQYF
TRBV4-1	-	TRBJ1-1	few	TGCGCCAGCAGCCAAGATCTCGGGGACACTGAAGCTTTCTTT	CASSQDLGDTEAFF
TRBV29-1	-	TRBJ1-4	few	TGCAGCGTTGAAGATCCCCAGGGTGCAACTAATGAAAAACTGTTTTTT	CSVEDPQGATNEKLFF
TRBV12-3/TRBV12-4	TRBD2	TRBJ2-2	-	TGTGCCAGCAGTTTAGCGCGACTAGCGGGAGAGCCAGGGGAGCTGTTTTTT	CASSLARLAGEPGELFF